The 29 T cell receptor beta chains in this list originate from one sample, sequenced in a study of identifying expanded T cells in peripheral blood. TCRdb keeps only in-frame clones here, not all; method: immunoSEQ multiplex PCR. The sample lists approximately 140,000 clones, approximately 86% occurring once. The sequenced sample was blood. The source of these receptors is a person aged 18 to 75 in good health.

The chain links TRBV9 to TRBJ2-1; tentative D call: TRBD2 (6 bases). Germline V lookup: CDR1 SGDLS, CDR2 YYNGEE. The CDR3 spans 16 residues. V gave up 0 bases and J gave up 3 bases, with 13 bases separating them. This CDR3 reads CASSVEAGLGYNEQFF. The CDR3 nucleotides read TGTGCCAGCAGCGTAGAGGCGGGACTCGGCTACAATGAGCAGTTCTTC.

The V gene is TRBV5-8, the J gene TRBJ2-5; D unclear. Between the trimmed V and J ends, which lost 0 bases and 2 bases, there was a span of 5 bases. The germline gives CDR1 SGHTS, CDR2 YDEGEE. There are 13 residues in the CDR3. The CDR3 is CASSLGLQETQYF. The CDR3 DNA is TGTGCCAGCAGCTTGGGACTGCAAGAGACCCAGTACTTC.

The chain uses TRBV7-2 and TRBJ1-1; D might be TRBD1 (6 bases). The CDR3 spans 17 residues. Deletions cut 0 bases from V and 3 bases from J, with 17 bases between. Germline V gene data show CDR1 as SGHTA and CDR2 as FQGNSA. The CDR3 is CASSLALGQNKDTEAFF. CDR3 coding DNA: TGTGCCAGCAGCTTAGCGTTAGGACAGAACAAGGACACTGAAGCTTTCTTT.

The rearrangement links TRBV4-3 to TRBJ2-7, with D possibly being TRBD1 or TRBD2 (5 bases each). Looked up from germline, CDR1 is LGHNA and CDR2 is YSLEER. V was pared by 0 bases and J by 4 bases, with 16 bases between. CDR3 size: 16 residues. In DNA form, the CDR3 reads TGCGCCAGCAGCCAAGATACGAGGGGCAGAAGATACGAGCAGTACTTC. Its protein is CASSQDTRGRRYEQYF.

This clone was observed once. The junction does not match germline at one end; this may be a read error. The J gene is TRBJ2-3, the V gene TRBV18; the D gene is possibly TRBD2 (5 bases). The germline CDR1 and CDR2 sequences are KGHSH and LQKENI. CDR3 length: 16 residues. The CDR3 DNA reads TGTGCCAGCTCTCCACCGTCGTCGAGGGCTGTAGATACGCAGTATTTT. Protein sequence: CASSPPSSRAVDTQYF.

The gene calls are TRBV28 and TRBJ2-1, with D possibly being TRBD1 (6 bases). The V gene lost 7 bases and the J gene lost 4 bases, with 11 bases spanning the gap. CDR3 length: 13 amino acids. Germline values: CDR1 MDHEN, CDR2 SYDVKM. The CDR3: CASTGERYNEQFF. In nucleotides, the CDR3 is TGTGCCAGCACAGGGGAAAGGTACAATGAGCAGTTCTTC.

This clone came up a few times. The chain is built from TRBV23-1 and TRBJ1-1, with D hard to call. TRBV23-1 is filed as an ORF, its function uncertain. The CDR3 loop spans 11 amino acids. V lost 5 bases and J lost 10, with 11 bases in between. CDR3 in DNA: TGCGCCAGCAGTTTGGAGGCAGGAGCTTTCTTT. This codes for CASSLEAGAFF.

The rearrangement links TRBV28 to TRBJ2-3; the match to TRBD2 covers 9 bases. In germline, CDR1 is MDHEN, CDR2 SYDVKM. The CDR3 sequence is 14 residues long. J lost 2 bases, V lost 7 bases, and 4 bases had no gene match. The CDR3 coding sequence is TGTGCCAGCACCGCTAGCGGGGTCACAGATACGCAGTATTTT. It translates to CASTASGVTDTQYF.

This clone was counted a single time. The chain has TRBV29-1 and TRBJ1-5; no firm D call. This CDR3 spans 16 amino acids. From germline, CDR1 is SQVTM and CDR2 ANQGSEA. Trimming stripped 7 bases from V and 0 bases from J, with 19 bases between. CDR3 nucleotide sequence: TGCAGCGCGACACTTCGTGGACGCGGTAGCAATCAGCCCCAGCATTTT. It yields the protein CSATLRGRGSNQPQHF.

This chain uses TRBV14 with TRBJ2-2, with 8 bases identical to TRBD1. CDR1 SGHDN and CDR2 FVKESK come from the germline V gene. Trimming cost V 0 bases and J 1 base; bases outside gene matches: 4. CDR3 length: 17 residues. The CDR3 loop is CASSQDQGTGNTGELFF. The CDR3 DNA sequence: TGTGCCAGCAGCCAAGATCAAGGGACAGGGAACACCGGGGAGCTGTTTTTT. Combining the CDR3 with reference TRBV14 and TRBJ2-2 gives the whole variable domain EAGVTQFPSHSVIEKGQTVTLRCDPISGHDNLYWYRRVMGKEIKFLLHFVKESKQDESGMPNNRFLAERTGGTYSTLKVQPAELEDSGVYFCASSQDQGTGNTGELFFGEGSRLTVL.

The chain couples TRBV4-2 to TRBJ2-5; D may be TRBD1 (5 bases). The J call may be wrong; the DNA end is better matched by TRBJ2-7. The length of the CDR3 is 15 residues. Germline CDR1 is LGHNA and CDR2 is YNFKEQ. The CDR3 reads CASSQRRGPTYEQYF. CDR3 in DNA: TGTGCCAGCAGCCAAAGAAGGGGTCCGACATACGAGCAGTACTTC.

This clone was observed once. The gene calls are TRBV7-2 and TRBJ2-7; D is ambiguous. The V and J ends lost 1 base and 0 bases respectively, with 7 bases between them. Germline-derived CDR1 and CDR2 are SGHTA and FQGNSA. The CDR3 runs to 14 residues. The CDR3, as DNA: TGTGCCAGCAGCTTAGAAGGTAGCTCCTACGAGCAGTACTTC. It encodes CASSLEGSSYEQYF.

This clone was seen once. The chain combines TRBV4-1 with TRBJ2-1, with TRBD2 identical over 10 bases. The V gene's germline CDR1 is MGHRA and CDR2 YSYEKL. J was trimmed by 0 bases and V by 0 bases; bases with no gene match: 8. This CDR3 is 19 amino acids long. CDR3 coding DNA: TGCGCCAGCAGCCAAGAAGGGCCCAGCGGGGGGGGCTCCTACAATGAGCAGTTCTTC. Amino acid sequence: CASSQEGPSGGGSYNEQFF.

The rearrangement links TRBV18 to TRBJ1-3, with D perhaps matching TRBD1 (6 bases). Between the trimmed V and J ends, which lost 3 bases and 3 bases, there was a span of 15 bases. Germline V gene sequence: CDR1 KGHSH, CDR2 LQKENI. The CDR3 spans 16 residues. In nucleotides, the CDR3 is TGTGCCAGCTCACCTCCAAACAGGGTATTTGGAAACACCATATATTTT. Translating it yields CASSPPNRVFGNTIYF.

The chain recombines TRBV18 with TRBJ2-5, with TRBD2 matching over 7 bases. CDR1 and CDR2 from the germline V gene are KGHSH and LQKENI. Trimming cost V 0 bases and J 4 bases; bases outside gene matches: 2. The CDR3 is made up of 14 amino acids. The CDR3 sequence: CASSPPGGVETQYF. CDR3 DNA: TGTGCCAGCTCACCACCGGGAGGGGTAGAGACCCAGTACTTC.

This sequence joins TRBV9 and TRBJ2-3, with 14 bases aligning to TRBD2. Germline assignment: CDR1 SGDLS and CDR2 YYNGEE. The trim removed 3 bases at V and 5 bases at J, leaving 8 bases unmatched. This CDR3 is 17 amino acids long. CDR3 in amino acids: CASSETSGGAHQDTQYF. DNA for the CDR3: TGTGCCAGCAGCGAGACTAGCGGGGGGGCCCATCAAGATACGCAGTATTTT.

The chain uses TRBV10-1 and TRBJ2-1; 12 bases match TRBD2. The CDR3 is made up of 18 amino acids. Germline V gene sequence: CDR1 WNHNN, CDR2 SYGVQD (reference sequence). V lost 6 bases to trimming and J lost 1 base; unmatched junction nucleotides: 10. CDR3 region: CASSPGTSGYHSYNEQFF. In DNA, the CDR3 is TGCGCCAGCAGCCCCGGGACTAGCGGGTATCATTCCTACAATGAGCAGTTCTTC.

The rearrangement links TRBV7-2 to TRBJ1-2; maybe TRBD1 (6 bases). CDR1 and CDR2 (germline): SGHTA, FQGNSA. V was cut by 1 base and J by 0 bases, with 12 bases left in between. This CDR3 is built from 16 residues. The CDR3, as DNA: TGTGCCAGCAGCTTAGACGCAGGGGCCTCTAACTATGGCTACACCTTC. The encoded protein is CASSLDAGASNYGYTF. Looking up the rest from reference TRBV7-2 and TRBJ1-2 gives the full variable domain: GAGVSQSPSNKVTEKGKDVELRCDPISGHTALYWYRQSLGQGLEFLIYFQGNSAPDKSGLPSDRFSAERTGGSVSTLTIQRTQQEDSAVYLCASSLDAGASNYGYTFGSGTRLTVV.

This chain connects TRBV4-3 to TRBJ2-7; 7 bases align to TRBD1. V gave up 0 bases and J gave up 2 bases; unmatched junction bases: 1. From germline, CDR1 is LGHNA and CDR2 YSLEER. The CDR3 extends over 14 amino acids. The CDR3 protein is CASSQETGPYEQYF. The CDR3, as DNA: TGCGCCAGCAGCCAAGAGACAGGGCCCTACGAGCAGTACTTC.

The chain employs TRBV4-2 and TRBJ2-7; D might be TRBD2 (5 bases). The CDR3 loop spans 14 amino acids. Germline V lookup: CDR1 LGHNA, CDR2 YNFKEQ. Trimming took off 0 bases at V and 6 bases at J, with 12 bases between the two ends. CDR3 DNA sequence: TGTGCCAGCAGCCAAGATCGGGGAGAACCCGAGCAGTACTTC. Protein product: CASSQDRGEPEQYF.

CDR3 loop: CASSPGQGYSPLHF. CDR3 coding DNA: TGTGCCAGCAGCCCGGGACAGGGATATTCACCCCTCCACTTT. The chain employs TRBV5-4 and TRBJ1-6; 9 bases fit TRBD1. The V and J ends lost 4 bases and 8 bases, in that order; junction bases with no gene match: 4. The CDR3 consists of 14 residues. Per germline, CDR1 SGHNT and CDR2 YYREEE (reference sequence).

This rearrangement joins TRBV10-1 to TRBJ2-5; TRBD2 agrees at 11 bases. The CDR3 is made up of 13 amino acids. Losses at the gene ends were 5 bases for V and 5 bases for J; bases not matched to a gene: 1. Germline CDR1 reads WNHNN; CDR2 reads SYGVQD (reference sequence). CDR3 DNA sequence: TGCGCCAGCAGTTTAGCGGGAGGGGAGACCCAGTACTTC. Translation: CASSLAGGETQYF.

V usage is TRBV14 and J usage is TRBJ1-1; a weak D match, TRBD1 (5 bases). The CDR3 consists of 15 residues. V dropped 1 base and J dropped 11 bases, with 20 bases sitting between them. From germline, CDR1 is SGHDN and CDR2 FVKESK. CDR3 in DNA: TGTGCCAGCAGCCAAGGGTTCAGGGATTTGGTGAGTGCTTTCTTT. It codes for CASSQGFRDLVSAFF. The complete variable domain, with remaining parts taken from reference TRBV14 and TRBJ1-1, reads EAGVTQFPSHSVIEKGQTVTLRCDPISGHDNLYWYRRVMGKEIKFLLHFVKESKQDESGMPNNRFLAERTGGTYSTLKVQPAELEDSGVYFCASSQGFRDLVSAFFGQGTRLTVV.

This clone is deemed medium-sized (0.01 to 0.1%). This chain connects TRBV5-4 to TRBJ2-3, with TRBD1 matching 7 bases. After removal of 0 bases from V and 0 bases from J, the junction contained 7 bases not matched to a gene. Germline V gene sequence: CDR1 SGHNT, CDR2 YYREEE (reference sequence). This CDR3 comprises 17 residues. CDR3 in amino acids: CASSLGVQGPSTDTQYF. The CDR3 nucleotides are TGTGCCAGCAGCTTGGGTGTACAGGGGCCTAGCACAGATACGCAGTATTTT.

This rearrangement joins TRBV19 to TRBJ2-7; TRBD2 agrees at 10 bases. V lost 4 bases, J lost 4 bases, and 4 bases stayed unmatched. CDR1 LNHDA and CDR2 SQIVND come from the germline V gene (reference sequence). The CDR3 consists of 14 residues. The CDR3 spells CASSTGTSVYEQYF. The CDR3 DNA is TGTGCCAGTAGTACCGGGACTAGCGTTTACGAGCAGTACTTC.

This chain uses TRBV19 with TRBJ1-1, with D uncertain. V was trimmed by 4 bases and J by 0 bases, leaving 18 bases between them. The CDR3 extends over 17 amino acids. Germline V gene data show CDR1 as LNHDA and CDR2 as SQIVND (reference sequence). The CDR3, as DNA: TGTGCCAGTAGTACCCGATTAATAGGGAGCATGAACACTGAAGCTTTCTTT. Protein: CASSTRLIGSMNTEAFF.

The V gene is TRBV7-6, the J gene TRBJ2-7; D not resolved. This CDR3 contains 14 residues. The V gene's germline CDR1 is SGHVS and CDR2 FNYEAQ. V was shortened by 2 bases and J by 2 bases, with 10 bases between the two germline ends. The CDR3 loop is CASSLRADPYEQYF. The CDR3 DNA reads TGTGCCAGCAGCTTACGGGCCGATCCCTACGAGCAGTACTTC.

The CDR3 region is CASSRQGGYEQYF. As DNA, the CDR3 is TGTGCCAGCAGCCGACAGGGTGGGTACGAGCAGTACTTC. The chain couples TRBV7-9 to TRBJ2-7; 7 nucleotides match TRBD1. From germline, CDR1 is SEHNR and CDR2 FQNEAQ (reference sequence). CDR3 size: 13 residues. Losses at the gene ends were 5 bases for V and 4 bases for J; bases not matched to a gene: 5.

The chain is built from TRBV19 and TRBJ2-5; 7 bases match TRBD1. V gave up 4 bases and J gave up 5 bases; unmatched junction bases: 7. The CDR3 is 14 amino acids. Germline assignment: CDR1 LNHDA and CDR2 SQIVND (reference sequence). The CDR3 coding sequence is TGTGCCAGTAGTACAGGGACAGCCCGCGAGACCCAGTACTTC. Residues: CASSTGTARETQYF. The full variable domain, with the rest looked up from reference TRBV19 and TRBJ2-5, is DGGITQSPKYLFRKEGQNVTLSCEQNLNHDAMYWYRQDPGQGLRLIYYSQIVNDFQKGDIAEGYSVSREKKESFPLTVTSAQKNPTAFYLCASSTGTARETQYFGPGTRLLVL.